The 14 T cell receptor beta chains listed next were all sequenced from one sample in a study of blood T cell repertoires in COVID-19. Assay used: immunoSEQ multiplex PCR; TCRdb lists only in-frame clones, some missing. The sample lists about 180,000 clones, approximately 80% occurring once. The sequenced material came from peripheral blood. The receptor source for this set is a human donor in a cohort sampled during active COVID-19.

The table lists this clone with a count of one. The CDR3 DNA follows: TGTGCCAGCTCACCACAGGGGGGGAGCACTGAAGCTTTCTTT. Its translation: CASSPQGGSTEAFF. The chain recombines TRBV18 with TRBJ1-1; tentatively, D is TRBD1 (6 bases). Germline V lookup: CDR1 KGHSH, CDR2 LQKENI. The CDR3 has 14 amino acids. The V end lost 1 base, the J end lost 4 bases, and 10 bases lay between the germline ends.

The rearrangement uses TRBV10-3 and TRBJ1-3; D unclear. This CDR3 has 12 amino acids. Germline V CDR1 and CDR2: ENHRY, SYGVKD. V was shortened by 0 bases and J by 8 bases, with 5 bases between the two germline ends. DNA for the CDR3: TGTGCCATCAGTGAGTCCCAGGACACCATATATTTT. It encodes CAISESQDTIYF.

The chain links TRBV4-1 to TRBJ2-1; 8 nucleotides match TRBD1. Germline V CDR1 and CDR2: MGHRA, YSYEKL. Trimming cost V 4 bases and J 8 bases; bases outside gene matches: 13. The CDR3 is made up of 16 amino acids. CDR3 bases: TGCGCCAGCAGCCGAGGACAGGGTATGGGTACGGATGAGCAGTTCTTC. Translating it yields CASSRGQGMGTDEQFF.

The chain uses TRBV7-2 and TRBJ1-1, with D perhaps matching TRBD1 (5 bases). The germline gives CDR1 SGHTA, CDR2 FQGNSA. V lost 2 bases and J 3 bases, leaving 10 bases between the germline ends. This CDR3 comprises 14 residues. DNA of the CDR3: TGTGCCAGCAGCTTACTGGGGGGGGACACTGAAGCTTTCTTT. This sequence encodes CASSLLGGDTEAFF.

The chain uses TRBV4-3 and TRBJ1-2; 7 bases align to TRBD1. This CDR3 is 14 amino acids long. CDR1 LGHNA and CDR2 YSLEER come from the germline V gene. Trimming at V came to 4 bases and at J to 2 bases, leaving 4 bases not matched to a gene. CDR3 amino acids: CASSLGTANYGYTF. The CDR3 nucleotides are TGCGCCAGCAGCCTCGGGACAGCCAACTATGGCTACACCTTC.

J is TRBJ1-1 and V is TRBV12-3 or TRBV12-4, with D tentatively TRBD1 (5 bases). Trimming left V 8 bases short and J 0 bases short, with 10 bases between. The CDR3 consists of 13 residues. Written as DNA, the CDR3 is TGTGCCAGCGTGGGGCCGATGAACACTGAAGCTTTCTTT. It codes for CASVGPMNTEAFF.

The genes are TRBV7-2 and TRBJ2-7, with D perhaps matching TRBD1 (6 bases). The CDR3 covers 12 residues. Trimming pared 3 bases from V and 9 bases from J, leaving 12 bases between. The V gene's germline CDR1 is SGHTA and CDR2 FQGNSA. The DNA for the CDR3 is TGTGCCAGCAGCTTGTACAGGGATAGGCAGTACTTC. This encodes CASSLYRDRQYF.

V is TRBV10-3 and J is TRBJ2-1, with D possibly being TRBD2 (5 bases). V was cut by 2 bases and J by 6 bases, with 11 bases left in between. Germline-derived CDR1 and CDR2 are ENHRY and SYGVKD. The CDR3 contains 14 residues. This CDR3 is CAISELASRNEQFF. The DNA for the CDR3 is TGTGCCATCAGTGAGCTAGCCTCCCGCAATGAGCAGTTCTTC.

CDR3 in amino acids: CASRPTGGPGNTIYF. In nucleotides, the CDR3 is TGTGCCAGCAGGCCAACAGGGGGCCCTGGAAACACCATATATTTT. The V and J genes are TRBV2 and TRBJ1-3, with 9 bases fitting TRBD1. The J segment lost 2 bases and the V segment lost 6 bases, leaving 5 bases of the junction unmatched. The CDR3 runs 15 residues. Germline lookup yields CDR1 SNHLY and CDR2 FYNNEI. Based on the CDR3 plus reference TRBV2 and TRBJ1-3, the full variable domain is EPEVTQTPSHQVTQMGQEVILRCVPISNHLYFYWYRQILGQKVEFLVSFYNNEISEKSEIFDDQFSVERPDGSNFTLKIRSTKLEDSAMYFCASRPTGGPGNTIYFGEGSWLTVV.

The chain has TRBV7-2 and TRBJ1-2; D not certain. V gave up 1 base and J gave up 3 bases, with 6 bases separating them. This CDR3 spans 13 amino acids. Germline V gene data show CDR1 as SGHTA and CDR2 as FQGNSA. The CDR3 DNA follows: TGTGCCAGCAGCTTAGAACAGCACTATGGCTACACCTTC. It yields the protein CASSLEQHYGYTF.

V gene TRBV27 combines with J gene TRBJ2-7, with 12 bases fitting TRBD1. CDR1 MNHEY and CDR2 SMNVEV come from the germline V gene (reference sequence). The V and J ends lost 6 bases and 0 bases, in that order; junction bases with no gene match: 3. This CDR3 comprises 15 residues. CDR3 sequence (DNA): TGTGCCAGCAGACTGGGACAGGGGGCCTCCTACGAGCAGTACTTC. Its protein product is CASRLGQGASYEQYF.

This sequence joins TRBV7-9 and TRBJ2-7, with D perhaps matching TRBD1 (6 bases). Germline CDR1 is SEHNR and CDR2 is FQNEAQ (reference sequence). With 1 base removed from V and 3 bases from J, the gap between germline ends came to 13 bases. The CDR3 is 15 residues long. The CDR3 reads CASSLVVGANYEQYF. The CDR3 nucleotides are TGTGCCAGCAGCTTAGTGGTGGGGGCTAACTACGAGCAGTACTTC.

The chain is built from TRBV19 and TRBJ2-7; possible D gene TRBD1, 5 bases. V was trimmed by 1 base and J by 3 bases, leaving 16 bases between them. The CDR3 is 16 amino acids. Per the germline V gene, CDR1 is LNHDA and CDR2 is SQIVND (reference sequence). The CDR3 sequence is CASSIGLRQGNYEQYF. CDR3 nucleotides: TGTGCCAGTAGTATAGGCCTCAGGCAGGGAAACTACGAGCAGTACTTC. Using reference TRBV19 and TRBJ2-7 for the parts outside the CDR3, the full variable domain is DGGITQSPKYLFRKEGQNVTLSCEQNLNHDAMYWYRQDPGQGLRLIYYSQIVNDFQKGDIAEGYSVSREKKESFPLTVTSAQKNPTAFYLCASSIGLRQGNYEQYFGPGTRLTVT.

This clone was counted only a few times. The chain uses TRBV7-3 and TRBJ1-1; the match to TRBD1 covers 7 bases. The V gene end was trimmed by 5 bases and the J gene end by 1 base; junction bases not matched to a gene: 4. The V gene's germline CDR1 is SGHTA and CDR2 FQGTGA. This CDR3 contains 14 residues. CDR3 coding DNA: TGTGCCAGCAGCAAACAGGGGACGAACACTGAAGCTTTCTTT. Translated, it gives CASSKQGTNTEAFF.